This T cell receptor (beta chain) was sequenced for a study of cytomegalovirus exposure and HLA in healthy donors (TCRdb year 2017). Regarding the study in general: In an earlier analysis of some 610 of the donors, 250 to 350 Gb of sequence data and 120 million or so unique TCR beta sequences from roughly 200 million T cells were reported. In a later analysis, previously published TCR beta repertoires from 600 to 850 donors were re-analyzed and high-resolution HLA genotyping was added so that TCR occurrence patterns could be studied. Donor age, sex, ethnicity and CMV serostatus were compiled alongside the repertoire data. Several DR-DQ haplotypes were treated as single units for association and clustering because of strong linkage in the cohort. Among almost 400 genotyped donors of the cohort, an average of around 240,000 unique TCR beta nucleotide sequences were sequenced per donor, roughly 20% of them non-productive. Both class I and class II loci were covered by HLA typing, at four-digit resolution. All discovery cohort repertoires had been generated using a single sequencing platform. The T cell repertoires of under 750 subjects were profiled by immunosequencing and related to cytomegalovirus serostatus. High-throughput TCR immunosequencing, statistical association of individual TCRs with disease status, and machine learning were combined to predict cytomegalovirus infection status. In a later genetic analysis, genome-wide SNP genotypes for about three fifths of the 666 donors were used, and that subset was treated as a discovery cohort. Of the 300 to 500 genotyped donors, 70% to 90% were placed in the genetic ancestry cluster associated with self-reported Caucasian donors. A separate validation cohort of approximately 120 different subjects was used in addition to the approximately 610-subject first cohort. The study aimed to test whether signatures of past pathogen exposure could be identified by cataloging public T cell receptors. In an earlier analysis of roughly 580 of the donors, high-throughput TCR beta sequencing was used to judge whether each TCR beta V gene segment behaved as functional or pseudogenic. Rather than drawing on any new phenotypic data, the later analysis identified candidate immune exposures from TCR beta sequences and the way those sequences occurred across donors. An early release covering roughly 580 HLA-typed donors comprised about 290 gigabases of sequencing data and about 90 million unique TCR sequences. Typing coverage differed by locus: A, B, C, DRB1 and DQB1 were typed in roughly 620-630 donors, DQA1 in approximately 520, DPA1 in 600 to 610, and DPB1 in just under 490.

In total, about 650 healthy bone marrow donors made up the cohort. At the time of sampling, every cohort member was nominally healthy, though immune exposures that went unrecorded were likely present. The donor tested CMV seronegative and was one of the 352 seronegative cohort members. Every donor gave a peripheral blood sample, and the peripheral blood mononuclear cells from that sample were used for TCR beta sequencing. The Qiagen DNeasy Blood Extraction Kit was used to extract genomic DNA from the blood cell samples. The CDR3 holds 15 amino acids from the cysteine to the phenylalanine. Just the 45-base CDR3 DNA is kept, in frame starting at base 1. Trimming removed 2 bases from V and 2 bases from J, leaving 10 bases between the germline ends. CDR1 KGHSH and CDR2 LQKENI are derived from the germline V gene. Paper-wide results and their limitations: Because HLA typing was unavailable for some donors at each locus, only the typed subset was used in association tests. Because counts were too low, fewer than 20 rarely observed V segments, including chromosome 9 orphons, were excluded from the earlier analysis of 587 of the donors. A group of highly shared sequence variants was considered likely to be a technical artifact of the sequencing pipeline. Some IMGT-functional V segments, including TRBV6-2 and TRBV6-3, could not be told apart with the 87-base-pair reads, so those segments were excluded. The classifier was reported to diagnose cytomegalovirus status with high specificity and sensitivity in both the original cohort and the validation cohort. According to a later genetic analysis, donors in an Asian-associated ancestry cluster had fewer N-insertions in productive TCRs than the approximately 690-donor mean. Several of the top co-occurrence clusters appeared to be linked to parvovirus B19, influenza, CMV and Epstein-Barr virus, according to a later analysis. Linkage disequilibrium might explain the correlated functional status among segregating V segments, but an unknown experimental factor could not be ruled out. A further reported finding was that TCR beta sequences accurately predicted the HLA-A and HLA-B alleles for most subjects in the first cohort. A later analysis found that HLA-associated TCR beta chains were more clonally expanded and had lower generation probabilities than equally common non-associated chains. In a later analysis, 16,951 TCR beta sequences were associated with specific HLA alleles at a false discovery rate of 0.05. CMV serostatus was the only immune exposure information available for the cohort. Across donors, most TCR sequences were observed very rarely, whereas some public TCRs were present in many individuals. In vitro tests confirmed that a few of the cytomegalovirus-associated TCR beta chains recognize cytomegalovirus antigens. The authors suggested that the approach could potentially be extended to other disease states and immunological phenotypes. An earlier analysis of several hundred of the donors showed that most TCR beta V segments appeared in productive rearrangements either about 90% or about 30% of the time, which broadly matched IMGT annotations. A total of fewer than 200 TCR beta chains were listed by the study as associated with cytomegalovirus. This cohort had only TCR beta chains sequenced, and the lack of alpha or paired-chain data limited which features could be detected. In a later analysis, most CMV-associated TCR beta chains were found to appear HLA-restricted, with HLA associations seemingly driven largely by CMV exposure. Roughly uniform sequencing depth across donors was assumed in presence/absence analyses, although this assumption may not hold. Strong co-occurrence of HLA alleles, especially DR and DQ, made assigning TCR associations to individual alleles difficult. A later genetic analysis associated a missense DCLRE1C variant with V-gene and J-gene trimming of TCR beta chains, and an independent cohort replicated the association. In a later analysis, TCR association rates were found to vary across HLA loci, with the most associated TCRs seen for DRB1 alleles and the fewest for HLA-C alleles.

Library generation was performed with the immunoSEQ multiplex PCR assay. A mixture of 60 forward primers for TCR Vbeta segments and 13 reverse primers for TCR Jbeta segments was used in the multiplex PCR. The CDR3 region of rearranged TCR beta genes was amplified from genomic DNA with a multiplex PCR assay. The Illumina HiSeq System was used to sequence the amplified TCR beta libraries as 87-base-pair reads. The original pipeline was this. A later analysis counted approximately 74 million unique TCR beta chains across the 666 repertoires, and around 9.9 million of these chains were shared by at least two donors. Raw reads were error-corrected and collapsed into unique sequences with a nearest-neighbor algorithm that merged closely related sequences to remove PCR and sequencing errors. CDR3 sequences were aligned to IMGT reference sequences to assign V, D and J gene segments. For a sequence to be retained, a match of at least six nucleotides to both a V gene segment and a J gene segment was required. Rearrangements were called productive when the CDR3 lacked stop codons and stayed in frame with V and J; all others were non-productive. CDR3 was defined according to IMGT convention as the region running from the second conserved V-encoded cysteine to the conserved J-encoded phenylalanine. In an earlier analysis of 550 to 650 of the donors, sequences lacking an unambiguous match to a single V gene segment were excluded. An earlier analysis of about 600 of the donors called V segments functional above 56.7% productive rearrangements and segregating when the between-donor standard deviation exceeded 5%. A statistical classification framework was developed to diagnose cytomegalovirus status using the catalog of TCR beta chain sequences. In a later analysis, TCR nucleotide sequences were compared against IMGT/GENE-DB human TR gene sequences so that V and J genes could be assigned. In a later analysis, CDR3 sequences and most-parsimonious VDJ recombination scenarios were assigned using the TCRdist pipeline. In a later analysis, every TCR beta chain was defined by the combination of its CDR3 amino acid sequence and its V-gene family, and reads without a unique V-gene family were dropped. A later analysis removed roughly 590 highly shared, low-generation-probability nucleotide sequences to deal with suspected cross-contamination and a sequencing artifact. A later analysis calculated a clonal expansion index for each public chain from normalized within-repertoire ranks of inferred template counts. In a later analysis, generation probabilities were computed with a VDJ recombination model fitted to out-of-frame rearrangements, and the resulting probabilities were checked against IGoR. Hypergeometric tests were used in a later analysis to score TCR-TCR, TCR-HLA and TCR-CMV co-occurrence, with a repertoire-size bias correction applied to the TCR pairs. A later analysis estimated false discovery rates by permuting HLA or CMV assignments 20 times. In a later analysis, co-occurring TCRs were grouped using DBSCAN, with TCRdist sequence similarity added in when clustering inside HLA-allele-positive subsets. For co-occurrence clustering, repertoires with fewer than 30,000 or more than 120,000 public chains were excluded, along with about five repertoires with anomalous nucleotide sharing. The immuneACCESS repertoire file appears here via TCRdb, limited to in-frame rearrangements. These files lack a portion of the clones; in checked studies, under half of the deficit traces to unresolved V genes, and the cause of the others is not known. The V and J calls and clone size are taken from that table; D and trimming were inferred from the DNA. A total of some 220,000 clones appear in this sample, 85% to 90% of them only once. The ten largest clones take up roughly 0.99% of the sample.

About this clone itself: What antigen it recognizes has not been identified. No much larger clone is present one base from it, and per-base qualities are unavailable.

The chain was built from TRBV18 and TRBJ1-5, with the D gene uncertain. This TCR was recovered from a young woman in good health and CMV-seronegative. The sequenced sample was PBMCs. The sequenced DNA: TGTGCCAGCTCACCAAGCGACCTAGGCAATCAGCCCCAGCATTTT. Its amino acids are CASSPSDLGNQPQHF.